The sample holds a few counts of the clone carrying this T cell receptor beta chain. The antigen remains unidentified. The CDR3 contains 15 residues. CDR1 is SGHDN, CDR2 FVKESK, per germline. Deletions cut 3 bases from V and 4 bases from J, with 12 bases between. Sequenced material consisted of expressed TCRB transcripts (all of the isolated RNA was reverse transcribed). Data came from immunoSEQ multiplex PCR; TCRdb stores just in-frame clones and leaves some out. The sample yields some 660,000 clones, more than 12% seen once. The sample comes from a study of beta chain features in type 1 diabetes. The wider study: Examination covered around 98 million sorted cells spanning all samples. Points from the study as a whole: In every one of the four CD4+ subsets, TCRB CDR3s were moderately but significantly shorter in Type 1 diabetes patients.

The chain couples TRBV14 to TRBJ1-4; weak D call: TRBD1 (6 bases). The TCR originated in a man in his late teens or twenties with type 1 diabetes. Sequencing was performed on naive CD4+ T cells from blood. CDR3 protein: CASSQKQGFNEKLFF. The CDR3, as DNA: TGTGCCAGCAGCCAGAAACAGGGTTTTAATGAAAAACTGTTTTTT. Full variable domain (outside the CDR3, taken from reference TRBV14 and TRBJ1-4): EAGVTQFPSHSVIEKGQTVTLRCDPISGHDNLYWYRRVMGKEIKFLLHFVKESKQDESGMPNNRFLAERTGGTYSTLKVQPAELEDSGVYFCASSQKQGFNEKLFFGSGTQLSVL.